The 25 T cell receptor beta chains below come from one sample, sequenced in a study of CD8 T cells in ankylosing spondylitis. The study's findings and limits: Seemingly distinctive of ankylosing spondylitis blood was a TCR beta motif formed by eight highly homologous variants.

TCRdb processed the 5' RACE reads anew with MiXCR; each CDR3 protein has one entry. The sample records fewer than 750,000 distinct CDR3 sequences, roughly 19% being singletons. What these receptors recognize is not known. The sample consisted of blood, either unsorted or a sorted T cell fraction (not recorded which). The source is a male donor with ankylosing spondylitis.

This clonotype was found many times. The gene calls are TRBV5-1 and TRBJ2-4; D possibly corresponds to TRBD2 (6 bases). Trimming removed 0 bases at V and 9 bases at J, with 7 bases between. In germline, CDR1 is SGHRS, CDR2 YFSETQ. This CDR3 spans 12 amino acids. The CDR3 loop reads CASSLEGGIQYF. The CDR3 DNA is TGCGCCAGCAGCTTGGAGGGAGGCATTCAGTACTTC.

This sequence joins TRBV20-1 and TRBJ1-4; TRBD1 is a possible D gene (5 bases). The germline V gene encodes CDR1 DFQATT and CDR2 SNEGSKA (reference sequence). The CDR3 length is 13 residues. The ends were cut back, 8 bases at V and 0 bases at J, with 10 bases in the middle. The CDR3 coding sequence is TGCAGTTCGTGGGGGGCAACTAATGAAAAACTGTTTTTT. It is translated as CSSWGATNEKLFF.

This clonotype occurred a few times. The CDR3 DNA sequence: TGTGCCAGCAGCCGAGGTCGAGGTTCGAATGAGCAGTTCTTC. Its protein is CASSRGRGSNEQFF. V and J are TRBV9 and TRBJ2-1; D unresolved. The CDR3 loop spans 14 amino acids. Trimming took off 4 bases at V and 7 bases at J, with 15 bases between the two ends. Germline CDR1 and CDR2: SGDLS and YYNGEE.

This rearrangement joins TRBV5-1 to TRBJ2-5; unclear D gene. V was pared by 0 bases and J by 4 bases, with 10 bases between. The CDR3 has 14 amino acids. CDR1 is SGHRS, CDR2 YFSETQ, per germline. The CDR3 loop is CASSLDSSGETQYF. Written as DNA, the CDR3 is TGCGCCAGCAGCTTGGACTCCTCAGGAGAGACCCAGTACTTC.

There are a few counts of this clonotype. The V call is TRBV6-1, the J call TRBJ1-6; D unclear. Germline V CDR1 and CDR2: MNHNS, SASEGT. This CDR3 has 15 amino acids. Trimming took off 6 bases at V and 10 bases at J, with 19 bases between the two ends. The CDR3 DNA reads as TGTGCCAGCAGGGACGACGGGATCCGGGTCTCACCCCTCCACTTT. Amino acid sequence: CASRDDGIRVSPLHF.

This clonotype was observed a handful of times. CDR3 bases: TGTGCCACCCTAGCGAACACCGGGGAGCTGTTTTTT. It encodes CATLANTGELFF. V and J are TRBV15 and TRBJ2-2; D is unresolved. Trimming took 8 bases from V and 0 from J, leaving 4 bases between them. Per the germline V gene, CDR1 is LNHNV and CDR2 is YYDKDF (reference sequence). There are 12 residues in the CDR3.

The table lists this clonotype with a few counts. The chain joins TRBV20-1 to TRBJ2-7, with D tentatively TRBD2 (7 bases). Germline values: CDR1 DFQATT, CDR2 SNEGSKA (reference sequence). The CDR3 covers 12 residues. Trimming took off 3 bases at V and 5 bases at J, with 11 bases between the two ends. The CDR3 sequence: CSARRGGHEQYF. The DNA for the CDR3 is TGCAGTGCTAGGAGGGGGGGGCACGAGCAGTACTTC.

The chain uses TRBV27 and TRBJ2-1; TRBD2 aligns across 13 bases. This CDR3 is 16 amino acids long. V was clipped by 1 base and J by 6 bases; unmatched bases: 3. Germline assignment: CDR1 MNHEY and CDR2 SMNVEV (reference sequence). The CDR3 nucleotides are TGTGCCAGCAGTTTATGGACTAGCGGGAGAGCCAATGAGCAGTTCTTC. The encoded protein is CASSLWTSGRANEQFF.

J is TRBJ2-1 and V is TRBV7-9; D is perhaps TRBD2 (7 bases). V was clipped by 5 bases and J by 4 bases, with 21 bases between them. The germline V gene has CDR1 SEHNR and CDR2 FQNEAQ (reference sequence). There are 17 residues in the CDR3. CDR3 sequence (DNA): TGTGCCAGCAGCGATAGAGGGGAGGGGGGTCAATACAATGAGCAGTTCTTC. It specifies CASSDRGEGGQYNEQFF.

The table lists this clonotype with a few counts. The chain combines TRBV29-1 with TRBJ2-3; TRBD1 agrees at 12 bases. The trim removed 5 bases at V and 2 bases at J, leaving 11 bases unmatched. CDR3 length equals 17 residues. From germline, CDR1 is SQVTM and CDR2 ANQGSEA. The CDR3 spells CSVPEWGQGAATDTQYF. The CDR3 nucleotides read TGCAGCGTTCCCGAATGGGGACAGGGGGCAGCCACAGATACGCAGTATTTT.

This sequence joins TRBV28 and TRBJ1-2, with D possibly matching TRBD1 (5 bases). Germline lookup yields CDR1 MDHEN and CDR2 SYDVKM. The length of the CDR3 is 16 residues. The germline V and J ends were trimmed by 2 bases and 8 bases, with 21 bases remaining between them. The CDR3 bases are TGTGCCAGCAGTTTAGGCCCCGGGACGGACCCGTGGGGCTACACCTTC. Its translation is CASSLGPGTDPWGYTF.

This clonotype was seen only a few times. The chain joins TRBV28 to TRBJ2-1; possible D gene TRBD2, 5 bases. Trimming pared 8 bases from V and 5 bases from J, leaving 19 bases between. CDR3 length: 15 amino acids. Per germline, CDR1 MDHEN and CDR2 SYDVKM. In DNA form, the CDR3 reads TGTGCCAGCCTGCGGGTCGGCGGAAGGGACAATGAGCAGTTCTTC. It is translated as CASLRVGGRDNEQFF.

V usage is TRBV11-2 and J usage is TRBJ1-1; D not certain. The V gene lost 3 bases and the J gene lost 0 bases, with 11 bases spanning the gap. The germline V gene has CDR1 SGHAT and CDR2 FQNNGV. The CDR3 is made up of 15 amino acids. CDR3 in DNA: TGTGCCAGCAGCTTCCCCGGGTACATGAACACTGAAGCTTTCTTT. Protein: CASSFPGYMNTEAFF. The full variable domain, rest sourced from reference TRBV11-2 and TRBJ1-1, is EAGVAQSPRYKIIEKRQSVAFWCNPISGHATLYWYQQILGQGPKLLIQFQNNGVVDDSQLPKDRFSAERLKGVDSTLKIQPAKLEDSAVYLCASSFPGYMNTEAFFGQGTRLTVV.

V gene TRBV21-1 combines with J gene TRBJ2-5; TRBD1, the table's D call, lacks a check against the DNA. TRBV21-1 is listed as a pseudogene. The CDR3 runs to 12 residues. Here the CDR3 reads CATKTEGETQYF. CDR3 DNA sequence: TGTGCCACCAAAACCGAGGGGGAGACCCAGTACTTC.

The rearrangement links TRBV12-3 or TRBV12-4 to TRBJ2-3, with 8 bases matching TRBD2. V gave up 1 base and J gave up 6 bases; unmatched junction bases: 15. CDR3 length: 18 residues. The CDR3 sequence: CASSLGVEGLGEADTQYF. As DNA, the CDR3 is TGTGCCAGCAGTTTAGGTGTGGAGGGACTAGGTGAGGCGGATACGCAGTATTTT.

In its sample, this clonotype was seen a few times. This chain's CDR3 is CASSQEVSIHDEQFF. The CDR3, as DNA: TGCGCCAGCAGCCAAGAGGTATCGATCCATGATGAGCAGTTCTTC. The chain carries TRBV4-1 and TRBJ2-1, with D hard to call. This CDR3 contains 15 residues. Germline-derived CDR1 and CDR2 are MGHRA and YSYEKL. V dropped 0 bases and J dropped 8 bases, with 14 bases sitting between them.

This clonotype was recorded a few times. The V and J genes are TRBV20-1 and TRBJ2-7; 9 nucleotides align to TRBD1. Germline CDR1 DFQATT, CDR2 SNEGSKA (reference sequence). This CDR3 contains 14 residues. V lost 6 bases and J lost 4; bases outside the gene matches: 10. This chain's CDR3 is CSAGNRQGGYEQYF. CDR3 DNA: TGCAGTGCCGGAAATCGACAGGGGGGATACGAGCAGTACTTC.

This clonotype was found a few times. The chain has TRBV4-2 and TRBJ2-7; 10 nucleotides line up with TRBD1. The CDR3 has 17 amino acids. V shed 4 bases and J 0 bases; nucleotides not matched to a gene: 9. The germline gives CDR1 LGHNA, CDR2 YNFKEQ. In DNA, the CDR3 is TGTGCCAGCAGCCTGAAGGACTGGACAGGGGGCTCCTACGAGCAGTACTTC. This encodes CASSLKDWTGGSYEQYF.

This clonotype was found a few times. This chain joins TRBV4-1 and TRBJ1-5; D is perhaps TRBD1 (6 bases). The germline CDR1 and CDR2 sequences are MGHRA and YSYEKL. The CDR3 consists of 15 residues. Between the trimmed V and J ends, which lost 4 bases and 7 bases, there was a span of 17 bases. The CDR3 here is CASSPQQGLGQPQHF. The CDR3 nucleotides read TGCGCCAGCAGCCCCCAACAGGGCCTGGGGCAGCCCCAGCATTTT.

The chain has TRBV10-3 and TRBJ2-2; no reliable D call. This CDR3 region has 15 residues. Trimming removed 2 bases at V and 3 bases at J, with 10 bases between. Germline V gene lookup returns CDR1 ENHRY and CDR2 SYGVKD. The CDR3 loop reads CAISEKAIDTGELFF. For the CDR3, the DNA is TGTGCCATCAGTGAGAAGGCCATCGACACCGGGGAGCTGTTTTTT.

Only a few counts were recorded for this clonotype. The V gene is TRBV29-1, the J gene TRBJ1-2; tentative D call: TRBD1 (6 bases). CDR1 SQVTM and CDR2 ANQGSEA come from the germline V gene. The CDR3 contains 13 residues. Between the trimmed V and J ends, which lost 6 bases and 4 bases, there was a span of 15 bases. This chain's CDR3 is CSVPHRDGYGYTF. For the CDR3, the DNA is TGCAGCGTACCACACAGGGACGGCTATGGCTACACCTTC. The whole variable domain, filled in from reference TRBV29-1 and TRBJ1-2, reads SAVISQKPSRDICQRGTSLTIQCQVDSQVTMMFWYRQQPGQSLTLIATANQGSEATYESGFVIDKFPISRPNLTFSTLTVSNMSPEDSSIYLCSVPHRDGYGYTFGSGTRLTVV.

This clonotype was seen more than once but under ten times. The genes are TRBV12-3 or TRBV12-4 and TRBJ1-5, with D maybe TRBD1 (6 bases). V lost 9 bases and J lost 6, with 15 bases in between. The CDR3 is 13 residues long. The CDR3 DNA follows: TGTGCCAGTGCTGGGGGGCGCACTCAGCCCCAGCATTTT. It specifies CASAGGRTQPQHF.

This clonotype was counted ten times or more. V gene TRBV11-1 combines with J gene TRBJ2-5, with 13 bases lining up with TRBD2. The V gene end was trimmed by 6 bases and the J gene end by 7 bases; junction bases not matched to a gene: 14. Germline V gene data show CDR1 as SGHAT and CDR2 as FQDESV (reference sequence). There are 17 residues in the CDR3. CDR3 in DNA: TGTGCCAGCAGTCGGACTAGCGGGAGTCCCGATTTATGGACCCAGTACTTC. It specifies CASSRTSGSPDLWTQYF. Full variable domain (missing parts from reference TRBV11-1 and TRBJ2-5): EAEVAQSPRYKITEKSQAVAFWCDPISGHATLYWYRQILGQGPELLVQFQDESVVDDSQLPKDRFSAERLKGVDSTLKIQPAELGDSAMYLCASSRTSGSPDLWTQYFGPGTRLLVL.

This clonotype was picked up a small number of times. The chain is built from TRBV9 and TRBJ2-2, with 8 nucleotides matching TRBD2. Per the germline V gene, CDR1 is SGDLS and CDR2 is YYNGEE. V gave up 2 bases and J gave up 0 bases; unmatched junction bases: 3. CDR3 length: 16 residues. CDR3 sequence reads: CASSVSGGANTGELFF. Here the CDR3 DNA reads TGTGCCAGCAGCGTGAGCGGGGGTGCGAACACCGGGGAGCTGTTTTTT.

The rearrangement links TRBV7-8 to TRBJ2-1; D may be TRBD1 (6 bases). CDR1 SGHVS and CDR2 FQNEAQ come from the germline V gene. The CDR3 spans 15 residues. The V gene lost 4 bases and the J gene lost 5 bases, with 15 bases spanning the gap. This chain's CDR3 is CASSSTDRLNNEQFF. Written as DNA, the CDR3 is TGTGCCAGCAGCTCCACCGACAGGCTTAACAATGAGCAGTTCTTC.